The entry below describes one T cell receptor (beta chain). The antigen this receptor binds is unknown. In total, just over 650 healthy bone marrow donors made up the cohort. At the time of sampling, every cohort member was nominally healthy, though immune exposures that went unrecorded were likely present. The donor was CMV seronegative and belonged to the group of over 300 seronegative cohort members. Every donor gave a peripheral blood sample, and the peripheral blood mononuclear cells from that sample were used for TCR beta sequencing. Genomic DNA extraction from the blood cell samples was performed with the Qiagen DNeasy Blood Extraction Kit. Inclusive of the bounding cysteine and phenylalanine, the CDR3 is 12 residues long. Only CDR3 DNA remains: 36 bases, in frame from the first base. The germline V gene encodes CDR1 GTSNPN and CDR2 SVGIG (reference sequence). V loses 5 bases at its end and J loses 3 bases; junction bases beyond the gene matches: 4.

These data come from a study of cytomegalovirus exposure and HLA in healthy donors (dated by TCRdb to about 2017). With regard to the full study: In an earlier analysis of under 750 of the donors, approximately 260 Gb of sequence data and approximately 120 million unique TCR beta sequences from about 190 million T cells were reported. An early release that covered some 630 HLA-typed donors contained approximately 300 gigabases of sequencing data and 65 million to 100 million unique TCR sequences. Of the 300 to 400 genotyped donors, approximately 83% fell in the genetic ancestry cluster associated with self-reported Caucasian donors. The aim of the study was to test whether cataloging public T cell receptors could identify signatures of past pathogen exposure. The T cell repertoires of about 700 subjects were profiled by immunosequencing and related to cytomegalovirus serostatus. In addition to the first cohort of about 650 subjects, a separate validation cohort of 120 different subjects was used. To predict cytomegalovirus infection status, the study brought together high-throughput TCR immunosequencing, statistical association of individual TCRs with disease status, and machine learning. In a later analysis, previously published TCR beta repertoires from 550 to 750 donors were re-analyzed and high-resolution HLA genotyping was added so that TCR occurrence patterns could be studied. Rather than drawing on any new phenotypic data, the later analysis identified candidate immune exposures from TCR beta sequences and the way those sequences occurred across donors. An earlier analysis of several hundred of the donors applied high-throughput TCR beta sequencing to assess whether each TCR beta V gene segment acted as functional or pseudogenic. Donor age, sex, ethnicity and CMV serostatus were collected together with the repertoire data. Genome-wide SNP genotypes for about 65% of the roughly 670 donors were used in a later genetic analysis, which treated that subset as a discovery cohort. All discovery cohort repertoires had been generated using a single sequencing platform. HLA typing covered class I and class II loci at four-digit resolution. Typing coverage differed by locus: A, B, C, DRB1 and DQB1 were typed in roughly 629-630 donors, DQA1 in 522, DPA1 in some 610, and DPB1 in about 450. Five DR-DQ haplotypes were treated as single units for association and clustering because of strong linkage in the cohort. On average, around 240,000 unique TCR beta nucleotide sequences were sequenced per donor among 350 to 400 genotyped donors of the cohort, with about 17% of those sequences being non-productive. What the study reported, not specific to this receptor: A few of the identified cytomegalovirus-associated TCR beta chains were confirmed in vitro to be specific for cytomegalovirus antigens. In a later analysis, HLA-associated TCR beta chains were found to be more clonally expanded and to have lower generation probabilities than equally common non-associated chains. For the cohort, immune exposure information was limited to CMV serostatus. Only TCR beta chains were sequenced in this cohort, and the absence of alpha or paired-chain data limited detectable features. The presence/absence analyses assumed that sequencing depth was roughly uniform across donors, and that assumption may not be true. Because some donors lacked HLA typing at each locus, the association tests relied only on the typed subset. The classifier was reported to diagnose cytomegalovirus status with high specificity and sensitivity in both the original cohort and the validation cohort. The authors suggested that the approach could potentially be extended to other disease states and immunological phenotypes. Assigning TCR associations to individual alleles was difficult when HLA alleles, especially DR and DQ, strongly co-occurred. In a later analysis, several top co-occurrence clusters were reported to appear linked to parvovirus B19, influenza, CMV and Epstein-Barr virus. A cluster of highly shared sequence variants was judged likely to be a technical artifact of the sequencing pipeline. Most TCR sequences were observed very rarely across donors, whereas some public TCRs were present in many individuals. Some IMGT-functional V segments, including TRBV6-2 and TRBV6-3, could not be distinguished by the 87-base-pair reads and were therefore excluded. Most CMV-associated TCR beta chains appeared to be HLA-restricted in a later analysis, and the HLA associations seemed to be driven largely by CMV exposure. Linkage disequilibrium might explain the correlated functional status among segregating V segments, but an unknown experimental factor could not be excluded. A later genetic analysis reported fewer N-insertions in productive TCRs among donors in an Asian-associated ancestry cluster than the roughly 620-donor mean. Because counts were too low, seventeen rarely observed V segments, including chromosome 9 orphons, were excluded from the earlier analysis of several hundred of the donors. An earlier analysis of 450 to 750 of the donors showed that most TCR beta V segments appeared in productive rearrangements either about 87% or about 30% of the time, which broadly matched IMGT annotations. A further reported finding was that TCR beta sequences accurately predicted the HLA-A and HLA-B alleles for most subjects in the first cohort. A total of fewer than 200 TCR beta chains were listed by the study as associated with cytomegalovirus. An association between a missense DCLRE1C variant and V-gene and J-gene trimming of TCR beta chains was found in a later genetic analysis and replicated in an independent cohort. In a later analysis, TCR association rates were found to vary across HLA loci, with the most associated TCRs seen for DRB1 alleles and the fewest for HLA-C alleles. A later analysis associated about 17,000 TCR beta sequences with specific HLA alleles at a false discovery rate of 0.05.

Library method: the immunoSEQ multiplex PCR assay. The multiplex PCR relied on a mix of 60 forward primers for TCR Vbeta segments and 13 reverse primers for TCR Jbeta segments. The CDR3 region of rearranged TCR beta genes was amplified from genomic DNA by a multiplex PCR assay. On the Illumina HiSeq System, the amplified TCR beta libraries were sequenced as 87-base-pair reads. The authors' pipeline ran thus. Across the 500 to 700 repertoires, a later analysis counted some 81 million unique TCR beta chains, roughly 11 million of which were shared by at least two donors. Raw reads were error-corrected and collapsed into unique sequences with a nearest-neighbor algorithm that merged closely related sequences to remove PCR and sequencing errors. V, D and J gene segments were assigned by aligning CDR3 sequences to IMGT reference sequences. Each retained sequence needed at least a six-nucleotide match to both a V gene segment and a J gene segment. A rearrangement was called productive if the CDR3 had no stop codons and remained in frame with V and J, and every other rearrangement was called non-productive. CDR3 was defined by IMGT convention, running from the second conserved V-encoded cysteine to the conserved J-encoded phenylalanine. Sequences without an unambiguous match to a single V gene segment were excluded from the earlier analysis of a few hundred of the donors. An earlier analysis of several hundred of the donors called V segments functional above 56.7% productive rearrangements and segregating when the between-donor standard deviation exceeded 5%. A statistical classification framework was built for diagnosing cytomegalovirus status from the catalog of TCR beta chain sequences. In a later analysis, TCR nucleotide sequences were compared against IMGT/GENE-DB human TR gene sequences so that V and J genes could be assigned. The TCRdist pipeline was used in a later analysis to assign CDR3 sequences and most-parsimonious VDJ recombination scenarios. In a later analysis, each TCR beta chain was defined by its CDR3 amino acid sequence together with its V-gene family, and reads lacking a unique V-gene family were excluded. As a way to deal with suspected cross-contamination and a sequencing artifact, a later analysis dropped over 550 nucleotide sequences that were highly shared and had low generation probability. In a later analysis, a clonal expansion index for each public chain was calculated from normalized within-repertoire ranks of inferred template counts. Generation probabilities in a later analysis came from a VDJ recombination model fitted to out-of-frame rearrangements, and those results were checked against IGoR. In a later analysis, TCR-TCR, TCR-HLA and TCR-CMV co-occurrence was scored with hypergeometric tests, and a repertoire-size bias correction was applied to TCR pairs. A later analysis estimated false discovery rates by permuting HLA or CMV assignments 20 times. In a later analysis, co-occurring TCRs were grouped with DBSCAN, and TCRdist sequence similarity was added when clustering was performed within HLA-allele-positive subsets. Repertoires with fewer than 30,000 or more than 120,000 public chains were left out of co-occurrence clustering, as were five repertoires with anomalous nucleotide sharing. The table was pulled from immuneACCESS by TCRdb, which kept in-frame rearrangements only. Such tables lose some clones; where checked, under half of the loss comes from unresolved V genes, and the rest has no known cause. That table supplies the V and J calls and clone size; D and trimming were determined from the DNA. Per the sample table, the count is roughly 78,000 clones. 4% to 6% of the sample is taken by the ten largest.

Material: PBMCs. The chain is made from TRBV30 and TRBJ2-7, with 7 middle bases fitting TRBD1. The TCR originated in a middle-aged man in good health and CMV-seronegative. Here the CDR3 is given as CAWGDSNYEQYF. The nucleotides read TGTGCCTGGGGGGACAGTAACTACGAGCAGTACTTC.